This entry lists 27 T cell receptor beta chains sequenced from one sample in a study of identical twins. TCRdb re-derived calls from the 5' RACE reads in MiXCR, one entry per CDR3 protein. The data show 600,000 to 700,000 distinct CDR3 sequences, 21% seen once. This sample also belongs to another study, concerning T cells expressing NK-cell markers.

What was sequenced was PBMCs. The receptors shown here come from a woman between 18 and 29 years old in good health.

The CDR3 DNA reads as TGCAGTGCTAGAGTACAGGGGCCCGTTACTGGAAACACCATATATTTT. Residues: CSARVQGPVTGNTIYF. V usage is TRBV20-1 and J usage is TRBJ1-3, with 7 bases aligning to TRBD1. The CDR3 is 16 amino acids. J gave up 2 bases and V 1 base, and 8 bases lay outside the gene matches. The V gene's germline CDR1 is DFQATT and CDR2 SNEGSKA (reference sequence).

This clonotype showed up many times. This chain uses TRBV29-1 with TRBJ2-7; 7 bases fit TRBD1. The CDR3 contains 13 residues. V shed 4 bases, J shed 4 bases, and the junction held 7 bases outside the gene matches. Germline values: CDR1 SQVTM, CDR2 ANQGSEA. Written as DNA, the CDR3 is TGCAGCGTTGGCAGGGGGACCTATTACGAGCAGTACTTC. As protein: CSVGRGTYYEQYF.

A few counts support this clonotype. The chain joins TRBV15 to TRBJ2-7, with 8 bases lining up with TRBD2. The V segment lost 0 bases and the J segment 0 bases; nucleotides outside the gene matches: 4. Germline V gene sequence: CDR1 LNHNV, CDR2 YYDKDF (reference sequence). The CDR3 is 16 amino acids. The CDR3 protein is CATSRDYSGVSYEQYF. In nucleotides, the CDR3 is TGTGCCACCAGCAGAGATTATAGCGGGGTCTCCTACGAGCAGTACTTC.

At least ten counts were recorded for this clonotype. The chain links TRBV15 to TRBJ2-7; D gene ambiguous. Trimming took off 3 bases at V and 2 bases at J, with 11 bases between the two ends. The CDR3 is 14 amino acids. In germline, CDR1 is LNHNV, CDR2 YYDKDF (reference sequence). The CDR3 is CATSSAGETYEQYF. The CDR3 DNA follows: TGTGCCACCAGCAGCGCCGGAGAAACCTACGAGCAGTACTTC.

The chain employs TRBV18 and TRBJ2-1, with TRBD1 matching over 11 bases. Trimming at V came to 2 bases and at J to 7 bases, leaving 4 bases not matched to a gene. The V gene's germline CDR1 is KGHSH and CDR2 LQKENI. The CDR3 sequence is 15 residues long. The CDR3 here is CASSPRGQGVNEQFF. The CDR3 nucleotides are TGTGCCAGCTCACCAAGGGGACAGGGGGTGAATGAGCAGTTCTTC. Full variable domain (rest looked up from reference TRBV18 and TRBJ2-1): NAGVMQNPRHLVRRRGQEARLRCSPMKGHSHVYWYRQLPEEGLKFMVYLQKENIIDESGMPKERFSAEFPKEGPSILRIQQVVRGDSAAYFCASSPRGQGVNEQFFGPGTRLTVL.

V and J are TRBV6-8 and TRBJ1-2; no clear D. Trimming removed 2 bases at V and 1 base at J, with 14 bases between. Germline V gene sequence: CDR1 MNHGY, CDR2 SAAAGT. The CDR3 totals 16 residues. CDR3 amino acids: CASSYGTESLNYGYTF. In DNA, the CDR3 is TGTGCCAGCAGTTACGGAACAGAAAGTCTTAACTATGGCTACACCTTC.

This clonotype was observed many times. The DNA for the CDR3 is TGTGCCAGCAGCTTAGTTGGGACTAGGGGGAATGAGCAGTTCTTC. Its protein is CASSLVGTRGNEQFF. The rearrangement uses TRBV7-6 and TRBJ2-1; TRBD2 matches 8 bases. Losses at the gene ends were 1 base for V and 7 bases for J; bases not matched to a gene: 6. The germline V gene has CDR1 SGHVS and CDR2 FNYEAQ. The CDR3 spans 15 residues.

The chain carries TRBV29-1 and TRBJ2-7; maybe TRBD2 (5 bases). The germline CDR1 and CDR2 sequences are SQVTM and ANQGSEA. The CDR3 is made up of 13 amino acids. V lost 4 bases, J lost 4 bases, and 14 bases lay in between. CDR3 nucleotides: TGCAGCGTTGCGGTCGGGGTGGGGTACGAGCAGTACTTC. Protein product: CSVAVGVGYEQYF.

The V gene is TRBV5-1, the J gene TRBJ1-1; 7 positions agree with TRBD1. There are 14 residues in the CDR3. With 3 bases clipped from V and 4 bases from J, the junction kept 6 bases outside the gene matches. Germline V gene data show CDR1 as SGHRS and CDR2 as YFSETQ. CDR3 residues: CASSSGQVGTEAFF. The CDR3 coding sequence is TGCGCCAGCAGCTCAGGACAGGTTGGCACTGAAGCTTTCTTT.

This clonotype has ten or more counts. A junction boundary mismatches the germline segment, possibly from a read error. The rearrangement links TRBV5-1 to TRBJ2-7; weak D call: TRBD2 (5 bases). From germline, CDR1 is SGHRS and CDR2 YFSETQ. This CDR3 has 13 residues. This CDR3 reads CASSLAGPYEQYF. In DNA form, the CDR3 reads TGTGCCAGCAGCCTAGCCGGTCCCTACGAGCAGTACTTC. Filled out from reference TRBV5-1 and TRBJ2-7, the complete variable domain reads KAGVTQTPRYLIKTRGQQVTLSCSPISGHRSVSWYQQTPGQGLQFLFEYFSETQRNKGNFPGRFSGRQFSNSRSEMNVSTLELGDSALYLCASSLAGPYEQYFGPGTRLTVT.

The chain is built from TRBV7-9 and TRBJ2-1; TRBD2 matches 10 bases. The CDR3 contains 15 residues. With V trimmed by 0 bases and J by 9 bases, 5 bases remained unmatched. Germline V gene data show CDR1 as SEHNR and CDR2 as FQNEAQ (reference sequence). The CDR3 sequence: CASSLAASGSAEQFF. CDR3 nucleotide sequence: TGTGCCAGCAGCTTAGCCGCTAGCGGGAGTGCTGAGCAGTTCTTC.

Turning to this clonotype: It may be a read error: a sequence one base away is much more abundant. This chain uses TRBV10-1 with TRBJ2-3; TRBD2 aligns across 7 bases. The CDR3 consists of 16 residues. Germline values: CDR1 WNHNN, CDR2 SYGVQD (reference sequence). The CDR3 here is CASSEGRRGVTDTRYF. DNA for the CDR3: TGCGCCAGCAGTGAGGGCCGTCGGGGGGTTACAGATACGCGGTATTTT.

The chain uses TRBV6-1 and TRBJ2-2; D unresolved. V lost 10 bases and J 2 bases, leaving 14 bases between the germline ends. Germline V CDR1 and CDR2: MNHNS, SASEGT. This CDR3 has 14 residues. DNA of the CDR3: TGTGCCACCCATGGTTCAGTTAACACCGGGGAGCTGTTTTTT. It yields the protein CATHGSVNTGELFF.

This clonotype was counted ten times or more. The genes are TRBV5-1 and TRBJ2-1; 11 nucleotides line up with TRBD2. The V segment lost 1 base and the J segment 0 bases; nucleotides outside the gene matches: 0. This CDR3 region has 16 residues. Germline CDR1 reads SGHRS; CDR2 reads YFSETQ. The CDR3 DNA reads TGCGCCAGCAGCTTGCTAGCGGGGGGCTCCTACAATGAGCAGTTCTTC. Translation gives CASSLLAGGSYNEQFF. The full variable domain, in which reference TRBV5-1 and TRBJ2-1 provide the parts outside the CDR3, is KAGVTQTPRYLIKTRGQQVTLSCSPISGHRSVSWYQQTPGQGLQFLFEYFSETQRNKGNFPGRFSGRQFSNSRSEMNVSTLELGDSALYLCASSLLAGGSYNEQFFGPGTRLTVL.

This clonotype was counted a few times. J is TRBJ2-4 and V is TRBV2; D unclear. This CDR3 comprises 10 residues. Germline V CDR1 and CDR2: SNHLY, FYNNEI. V lost 2 bases to trimming and J lost 7 bases, with 0 bases between them. The CDR3 reads CASSENIQYF. CDR3 nucleotides: TGTGCCAGCAGTGAAAACATTCAGTACTTC.

V and J are TRBV5-1 and TRBJ2-3; 8 nucleotides align to TRBD2. V was pared by 0 bases and J by 0 bases, with 3 bases of the junction left unmatched. The length of the CDR3 is 16 residues. The germline V gene encodes CDR1 SGHRS and CDR2 YFSETQ. The CDR3 is CASSLEPSGSTDTQYF. The CDR3 nucleotides are TGCGCCAGCAGCTTGGAGCCTAGCGGGAGCACAGATACGCAGTATTTT. The full variable domain, rest sourced from reference TRBV5-1 and TRBJ2-3, is KAGVTQTPRYLIKTRGQQVTLSCSPISGHRSVSWYQQTPGQGLQFLFEYFSETQRNKGNFPGRFSGRQFSNSRSEMNVSTLELGDSALYLCASSLEPSGSTDTQYFGPGTRLTVL.

This clonotype was counted only a few times. This chain links TRBV20-1 with TRBJ2-1; 8 bases map to TRBD2. The CDR3 has 14 residues. The germline gives CDR1 DFQATT, CDR2 SNEGSKA (reference sequence). V shed 1 base and J 3 bases; nucleotides not matched to a gene: 2. As DNA, the CDR3 is TGCAGTGCTAGAGGAGCGGGAGACTACAATGAGCAGTTCTTC. It specifies CSARGAGDYNEQFF.

This clonotype was counted only a few times. The genes are TRBV20-1 and TRBJ2-5; TRBD2 agrees at 13 bases. CDR1 and CDR2 from the germline V gene are DFQATT and SNEGSKA (reference sequence). The CDR3 covers 16 residues. V trimming: 5 bases; J trimming: 2 bases; junction bases outside the gene matches: 8. The DNA of the CDR3 is TGCAGTGCTGGGGGACTAGCGGGAATACGGCAAGAGACCCAGTACTTC. This sequence encodes CSAGGLAGIRQETQYF.

The chain carries TRBV7-9 and TRBJ2-1, with TRBD1 as a possible D gene (5 bases). Germline V CDR1 and CDR2: SEHNR, FQNEAQ (reference sequence). The CDR3 runs to 16 residues. The V gene lost 5 bases and the J gene lost 7 bases, with 21 bases spanning the gap. The CDR3 DNA follows: TGTGCCAGCAGCGTATGGACATTCCTTATAGGGAATGAGCAGTTCTTC. The encoded protein is CASSVWTFLIGNEQFF.

This clonotype turned up a few times. The chain carries TRBV12-3 or TRBV12-4 and TRBJ2-3; D tentatively fits TRBD1 or TRBD2 (6 bases each). The ends were cut back, 8 bases at V and 3 bases at J, with 21 bases in the middle. The CDR3 loop spans 16 amino acids. The CDR3 reads CASGGQGTLGTDTQYF. The DNA for the CDR3 is TGTGCCAGCGGGGGCCAGGGGACTCTTGGGACAGATACGCAGTATTTT.

This chain connects TRBV20-1 to TRBJ2-5; D may be TRBD1 or TRBD2 (5 bases each). The V gene's germline CDR1 is DFQATT and CDR2 SNEGSKA (reference sequence). V was clipped by 5 bases and J by 7 bases, with 17 bases between them. This CDR3 is 13 amino acids long. The DNA of the CDR3 is TGCAGTGCTGACCCGACTGACGGGGCGACCCAGTACTTC. This sequence encodes CSADPTDGATQYF.

The genes are TRBV5-8 and TRBJ2-3; 7 nucleotides match TRBD2. The J segment lost 2 bases and the V segment lost 2 bases, leaving 8 bases of the junction unmatched. Looked up from germline, CDR1 is SGHTS and CDR2 is YDEGEE. CDR3 length: 16 amino acids. The CDR3 is CASSFRMRGNTDTQYF. The CDR3 DNA is TGTGCCAGCAGCTTTCGGATGCGGGGGAACACAGATACGCAGTATTTT. Complete variable domain (other parts from reference TRBV5-8 and TRBJ2-3): EAGVTQSPTHLIKTRGQQATLRCSPISGHTSVYWYQQALGLGLQFLLWYDEGEERNRGNFPPRFSGRQFPNYSSELNVNALELEDSALYLCASSFRMRGNTDTQYFGPGTRLTVL.

This clonotype has a count of ten or more. V gene TRBV11-2 combines with J gene TRBJ2-1; the D is unclear. Per germline, CDR1 SGHAT and CDR2 FQNNGV. Trimming shortened V by 2 bases and J by 2 bases, and 4 bases separated the two germline ends. This CDR3 is built from 13 residues. The CDR3 DNA sequence: TGTGCCAGCAGCTTATCCACCTACAATGAGCAGTTCTTC. This codes for CASSLSTYNEQFF.

The chain joins TRBV5-1 to TRBJ2-1; 13 bases fit TRBD2. CDR3 length equals 15 residues. CDR1 and CDR2 (germline): SGHRS, YFSETQ. V was pared by 1 base and J by 8 bases, with 3 bases of the junction left unmatched. DNA for the CDR3: TGCGCCAGCAGCTTGACAGGGACTAGCGGGGATGAGCAGTTCTTC. This translates into CASSLTGTSGDEQFF.

V gene TRBV2 combines with J gene TRBJ1-2; 9 bases are shared with TRBD1. Germline V gene sequence: CDR1 SNHLY, CDR2 FYNNEI. There are 13 residues in the CDR3. After removal of 7 bases from V and 2 bases from J, the junction contained 2 bases not matched to a gene. The CDR3 DNA follows: TGTGCCAGCACGGACAGGGGCAACTATGGCTACACCTTC. Translation: CASTDRGNYGYTF.

The sample holds many counts of this clonotype. The J gene is TRBJ2-6, the V gene TRBV27; 8 nucleotides agree with TRBD1. This CDR3 has 15 amino acids. The junction had 7 bases not matched to a gene; V was cut back by 10 bases and J by 2 bases. The V gene's germline CDR1 is MNHEY and CDR2 SMNVEV (reference sequence). Here the CDR3 reads CATRQQGAGANVLTF. As DNA, the CDR3 is TGTGCCACGAGACAACAGGGGGCTGGGGCCAACGTCCTGACTTTC.

V usage is TRBV20-1 and J usage is TRBJ2-1; D might be TRBD1 or TRBD2, each matching 5 bases. The CDR3 runs 14 residues. Germline values: CDR1 DFQATT, CDR2 SNEGSKA (reference sequence). V was trimmed by 5 bases and J by 10 bases, leaving 21 bases between them. The CDR3, as DNA: TGCAGTGCTCCAAGCGCCGGGACCGTCAGGGAGCAGTTCTTC. Protein: CSAPSAGTVREQFF.